The present entry profiles one T cell receptor (beta chain) with its context. This entry comes from a study of blood T cell repertoires in COVID-19. Study-level background: The analysed material was cDNA or gDNA that came from T cells, B-cell-depleted T cells, or PBMCs.

The table came from immunoSEQ multiplex PCR; TCRdb's copy has only in-frame clones and leaves some out. The table lists under 350,000 clones, approximately 86% of them singletons, with approximately 2.4% in the top ten. The germline V and J ends were trimmed by 6 bases and 5 bases, with 11 bases remaining between them. CDR3 length equals 13 residues. CDR1 MNHEY and CDR2 SVGAGI come from the germline V gene. The TCR sequence derives from a woman between 18 and 29 years old who had recovered from COVID-19. The V gene is TRBV6-5, the J gene TRBJ1-5, with D possibly matching TRBD1 (5 bases). The sequencing sample was made of PBMCs or T cells enriched from blood (not recorded which). The CDR3 sequence is CASRPGQHQPQHF. DNA of the CDR3: TGTGCCAGCAGACCAGGGCAGCATCAGCCCCAGCATTTT.